The 20 T cell receptor beta chains presented below share a single source sample, sequenced in a study of cytomegalovirus exposure and HLA in healthy donors. Assay used: immunoSEQ multiplex PCR; TCRdb lists only in-frame clones, some missing. The sample yields some 100,000 clones, about 84% seen once. Source material: PBMCs. Every receptor here comes from a man between 18 and 35 years old in good health and CMV-seronegative.

The chain couples TRBV10-3 to TRBJ2-3; weak D call: TRBD2 (5 bases). This CDR3 spans 16 amino acids. The germline gives CDR1 ENHRY, CDR2 SYGVKD. Deletions cut 0 bases from V and 1 base from J, with 11 bases between. Written as DNA, the CDR3 is TGTGCCATCAGTGAGTCGAGGGTCCGGGGCACAGATACGCAGTATTTT. Amino acid sequence: CAISESRVRGTDTQYF.

This clone was picked up one time. The chain couples TRBV19 to TRBJ1-5, with a tentative D call TRBD1 (6 bases). The germline gives CDR1 LNHDA, CDR2 SQIVND (reference sequence). The CDR3 spans 16 residues. The V and J ends lost 5 bases and 1 base respectively, with 15 bases between them. CDR3 loop: CASSRGGGLSNQPQHF. The CDR3, as DNA: TGTGCCAGTAGTCGAGGGGGGGGATTGAGCAATCAGCCCCAGCATTTT.

The chain has TRBV5-1 and TRBJ1-2; 9 bases are a match to TRBD1. V gave up 0 bases and J gave up 0 bases; unmatched junction bases: 6. The CDR3 contains 17 residues. Germline V gene lookup returns CDR1 SGHRS and CDR2 YFSETQ. CDR3 region: CASSLVQDRGANYGYTF. CDR3 nucleotides: TGCGCCAGCAGCTTGGTTCAGGACAGGGGAGCTAACTATGGCTACACCTTC.

This clone was picked up one time. The gene calls are TRBV6-5 and TRBJ2-5, with D uncertain. The CDR3 loop spans 13 amino acids. CDR1 is MNHEY and CDR2 is SVGAGI in the germline V gene. V was trimmed by 5 bases and J by 5 bases, leaving 12 bases between them. CDR3 loop: CASSARILETQYF. CDR3 DNA sequence: TGTGCCAGCAGTGCCAGGATTCTGGAGACCCAGTACTTC.

V gene TRBV7-9 combines with J gene TRBJ2-5, with TRBD2 identical over 12 bases. The germline CDR1 and CDR2 sequences are SEHNR and FQNEAQ (reference sequence). This CDR3 comprises 16 residues. With 5 bases clipped from V and 2 bases from J, the junction kept 6 bases outside the gene matches. This CDR3 reads CASSTRLAGAQETQYF. As DNA, the CDR3 is TGTGCCAGCAGCACCCGACTAGCGGGGGCACAAGAGACCCAGTACTTC. The complete variable domain, with remaining parts taken from reference TRBV7-9 and TRBJ2-5, reads DTGVSQNPRHKITKRGQNVTFRCDPISEHNRLYWYRQTLGQGPEFLTYFQNEAQLEKSRLLSDRFSAERPKGSFSTLEIQRTEQGDSAMYLCASSTRLAGAQETQYFGPGTRLLVL.

J is TRBJ2-7 and V is TRBV18; 7 bases fit TRBD1. This CDR3 is 14 amino acids long. V gave up 3 bases and J gave up 5 bases; unmatched junction bases: 7. The germline V gene encodes CDR1 KGHSH and CDR2 LQKENI. As DNA, the CDR3 is TGTGCCAGCTCACCCCTGACAGGGTCTAACGAGCAGTACTTC. It codes for CASSPLTGSNEQYF.

V and J are TRBV5-1 and TRBJ2-3, with TRBD2 matching 9 bases. The junction had 12 bases not matched to a gene; V was cut back by 4 bases and J by 0 bases. This CDR3 is built from 18 residues. In germline, CDR1 is SGHRS, CDR2 YFSETQ. CDR3 in amino acids: CASSPKGASGTSTDTQYF. The CDR3 bases are TGCGCCAGCAGCCCCAAAGGGGCTAGCGGGACAAGCACAGATACGCAGTATTTT. The full variable domain, in which reference TRBV5-1 and TRBJ2-3 provide the parts outside the CDR3, is KAGVTQTPRYLIKTRGQQVTLSCSPISGHRSVSWYQQTPGQGLQFLFEYFSETQRNKGNFPGRFSGRQFSNSRSEMNVSTLELGDSALYLCASSPKGASGTSTDTQYFGPGTRLTVL.

The J gene is TRBJ2-7, the V gene TRBV7-8, with TRBD2 matching over 10 bases. The CDR3 totals 17 residues. The V segment lost 6 bases and the J segment 8 bases; nucleotides outside the gene matches: 19. In germline, CDR1 is SGHVS, CDR2 FQNEAQ. The CDR3 DNA reads TGTGCCAGCAGACCGAGCATGGGCGGGGCAACTAGCGGGAAGCAGTACTTC. Its translation: CASRPSMGGATSGKQYF.

The V call is TRBV6-1, the J call TRBJ2-7; TRBD2 might be the D (6 bases). The V and J ends lost 4 bases and 2 bases respectively, with 12 bases between them. The CDR3 has 14 amino acids. The germline gives CDR1 MNHNS, CDR2 SASEGT. This CDR3 reads CASSGGLPPYEQYF. Written as DNA, the CDR3 is TGTGCCAGCAGTGGGGGACTGCCCCCCTACGAGCAGTACTTC.

The chain is built from TRBV2 and TRBJ1-1; D is ambiguous. The V gene lost 4 bases and the J gene lost 5 bases, with 14 bases spanning the gap. The germline V gene encodes CDR1 SNHLY and CDR2 FYNNEI. CDR3 length: 14 amino acids. This CDR3 is CASSGVAGPTEAFF. The CDR3 DNA reads TGTGCCAGCAGTGGAGTGGCGGGCCCGACTGAAGCTTTCTTT.

The chain recombines TRBV5-1 with TRBJ1-6, with D perhaps TRBD1 (6 bases). Germline V lookup: CDR1 SGHRS, CDR2 YFSETQ. Trimming stripped 0 bases from V and 8 bases from J, with 12 bases between. This CDR3 has 15 amino acids. The CDR3 loop is CASSLEGHPYSPLHF. The CDR3, as DNA: TGCGCCAGCAGCTTGGAGGGACACCCGTATTCACCCCTCCACTTT.

The chain uses TRBV28 and TRBJ2-7; 11 nucleotides match TRBD2. Germline trimming cut 4 bases from V and 4 bases from J; bases unmatched to any gene: 9. This CDR3 region has 16 residues. CDR1 and CDR2 from the germline V gene are MDHEN and SYDVKM. CDR3 DNA: TGTGCCAGCAGTTCCCGACCGGGACTAGCGGTTTACGAGCAGTACTTC. Its translation: CASSSRPGLAVYEQYF. Full variable domain (remainder filled in from reference TRBV28 and TRBJ2-7): DVKVTQSSRYLVKRTGEKVFLECVQDMDHENMFWYRQDPGLGLRLIYFSYDVKMKEKGDIPEGYSVSREKKERFSLILESASTNQTSMYLCASSSRPGLAVYEQYFGPGTRLTVT.

The chain couples TRBV2 to TRBJ2-1; maybe TRBD2 (5 bases). Trimming took 5 bases from V and 6 from J, leaving 14 bases between them. Germline V gene lookup returns CDR1 SNHLY and CDR2 FYNNEI. CDR3 length: 14 amino acids. DNA of the CDR3: TGTGCCAGCAGTCTCCGGGGTAGCGTCAATGAGCAGTTCTTC. Amino acid sequence: CASSLRGSVNEQFF. Variable domain in full (rest from reference TRBV2 and TRBJ2-1): EPEVTQTPSHQVTQMGQEVILRCVPISNHLYFYWYRQILGQKVEFLVSFYNNEISEKSEIFDDQFSVERPDGSNFTLKIRSTKLEDSAMYFCASSLRGSVNEQFFGPGTRLTVL.

The chain combines TRBV18 with TRBJ1-2, with D possibly being TRBD1 (5 bases). The CDR3 spans 13 residues. Trimming shortened V by 5 bases and J by 5 bases, and 12 bases separated the two germline ends. Germline CDR1 and CDR2: KGHSH and LQKENI. DNA of the CDR3: TGTGCCAGCTCAGCCCAGGGCCAATATGGCTACACCTTC. Amino acids: CASSAQGQYGYTF.

The chain couples TRBV30 to TRBJ2-7; 8 bases align to TRBD1. The ends lost 3 bases at V and 5 bases at J; junction bases unmatched: 12. The CDR3 runs to 15 residues. Germline CDR1 GTSNPN, CDR2 SVGIG (reference sequence). DNA of the CDR3: TGTGCCTGGAGCGGAAACAGGGGGGCGACAGACGAGCAGTACTTC. Its translation is CAWSGNRGATDEQYF.

The table lists this clone with a few counts. This sequence joins TRBV10-3 and TRBJ2-7, with 10 bases aligning to TRBD2. This CDR3 comprises 16 residues. Germline V CDR1 and CDR2: ENHRY, SYGVKD. V lost 3 bases, J lost 4 bases, and 9 bases stayed unmatched. The CDR3 spells CAISDGAGGPRYEQYF. The CDR3, as DNA: TGTGCCATCAGTGACGGAGCGGGAGGGCCAAGGTACGAGCAGTACTTC.

The chain uses TRBV25-1 and TRBJ1-4, with TRBD1 identical over 9 bases. V lost 2 bases and J lost 4; bases outside the gene matches: 2. Germline loops: CDR1 MGHDK, CDR2 SYGVNS. The CDR3 runs to 15 residues. The DNA of the CDR3 is TGTGCCAGCAGTGAACCGACAGGGGGTAATGAAAAACTGTTTTTT. This encodes CASSEPTGGNEKLFF. Looking up the rest from reference TRBV25-1 and TRBJ1-4 gives the full variable domain: EADIYQTPRYLVIGTGKKITLECSQTMGHDKMYWYQQDPGMELHLIHYSYGVNSTEKGDLSSESTVSRIRTEHFPLTLESARPSHTSQYLCASSEPTGGNEKLFFGSGTQLSVL.

V and J are TRBV4-1 and TRBJ1-6; D may be TRBD1 (5 bases). With 0 bases removed from V and 8 bases from J, the gap between germline ends came to 11 bases. This CDR3 spans 15 amino acids. Germline V gene data show CDR1 as MGHRA and CDR2 as YSYEKL. The CDR3: CASSQDWPGYSPLHF. The CDR3 bases are TGCGCCAGCAGCCAAGATTGGCCAGGGTATTCACCCCTCCACTTT.

The V call is TRBV19, the J call TRBJ2-5, with D perhaps matching TRBD2 (6 bases). This CDR3 is built from 13 residues. The V gene lost 6 bases and the J gene lost 2 bases, with 10 bases spanning the gap. Germline V gives CDR1 LNHDA, CDR2 SQIVND (reference sequence). The CDR3 reads CASSPEGQETQYF. CDR3 DNA sequence: TGTGCCAGTAGCCCGGAGGGACAAGAGACCCAGTACTTC.

The chain carries TRBV19 and TRBJ1-6; 10 bases agree with TRBD1. J gave up 7 bases and V 7 bases, and 4 bases lay outside the gene matches. Germline V gene sequence: CDR1 LNHDA, CDR2 SQIVND (reference sequence). This CDR3 region has 14 residues. The chain's CDR3 is CASTPGQGNSPLHF. The CDR3 coding sequence is TGTGCCAGTACCCCGGGACAGGGGAATTCACCCCTCCACTTT. Full variable domain (rest looked up from reference TRBV19 and TRBJ1-6): DGGITQSPKYLFRKEGQNVTLSCEQNLNHDAMYWYRQDPGQGLRLIYYSQIVNDFQKGDIAEGYSVSREKKESFPLTVTSAQKNPTAFYLCASTPGQGNSPLHFGNGTRLTVT.